These 13 T cell receptor beta chains came from one sample sequenced in a study of T cell responses to AZD1222 COVID-19 vaccine. TCRdb's table, derived via immunoSEQ multiplex PCR, lists solely in-frame clones and lacks some. The sample shows roughly 190,000 clones, 91% of them seen only once. Sample: peripheral blood, taken 28 days after the second AZD1222 dose. These receptors were taken from an adult who received the AZD1222 COVID-19 vaccine.

About this clone itself: A junction boundary mismatches the germline segment, possibly from a read error. V usage is TRBV7-6 and J usage is TRBJ1-1, with 12 nucleotides matching TRBD1. Per the germline V gene, CDR1 is SGHVS and CDR2 is FNYEAQ. The CDR3 runs to 14 residues. The CDR3 DNA follows: TGTGCCAGCAGCTTAGGGGGACAGGGGGCTGACGCTTTCTTT. This encodes CASSLGGQGADAFF.

For this clone: One end of the junction is discordant with germline, which a read error may explain. The J gene is TRBJ1-4, the V gene TRBV11-3; D remains unclear. CDR3 length equals 14 residues. Germline CDR1 and CDR2: SGHNT and YENEEA. CDR3 DNA sequence: TGTGCCAGCAGCCTAGAGGGCCGTAATGAAAAACTGTTTTTT. Translation: CASSLEGRNEKLFF.

The chain combines TRBV10-1 with TRBJ1-4; D gene uncertain. The CDR3 has 13 amino acids. Trimming removed 6 bases from V and 8 bases from J, with 13 bases in between. CDR1 is WNHNN and CDR2 is SYGVQD in the germline V gene (reference sequence). The chain's CDR3 is CASRRRPGEKLFF. DNA for the CDR3: TGCGCCAGCAGAAGGAGGCCCGGGGAAAAACTGTTTTTT.

The V and J genes are TRBV10-3 and TRBJ1-4; a weak D match, TRBD1 (5 bases). The CDR3 runs to 13 residues. With 10 bases removed from V and 2 bases from J, the gap between germline ends came to 11 bases. The germline gives CDR1 ENHRY, CDR2 SYGVKD. The CDR3 sequence is CATLGGTNEKLFF. CDR3 nucleotides: TGTGCCACCCTTGGGGGTACTAATGAAAAACTGTTTTTT.

The J gene is TRBJ1-4, the V gene TRBV5-1; D is possibly TRBD1 (6 bases). This CDR3 spans 15 amino acids. V lost 0 bases, J lost 5 bases, and 11 bases lay in between. CDR1 is SGHRS and CDR2 is YFSETQ in the germline V gene. The CDR3 sequence is CASSLEGDPNEKLFF. CDR3 sequence (DNA): TGCGCCAGCAGCTTGGAGGGGGATCCCAATGAAAAACTGTTTTTT.

The chain joins TRBV5-4 to TRBJ2-1, with TRBD2 matching over 15 bases. The CDR3 loop spans 12 amino acids. The germline V gene encodes CDR1 SGHNT and CDR2 YYREEE (reference sequence). After removal of 3 bases from V and 14 bases from J, the junction contained 0 bases not matched to a gene. CDR3 in amino acids: CASSWTSGREFF. CDR3 coding DNA: TGTGCCAGCAGCTGGACTAGCGGGAGGGAGTTCTTC.

This chain uses TRBV5-6 with TRBJ2-4; no firm D call. The CDR3 is 14 amino acids. V lost 0 bases and J 0 bases, leaving 4 bases between the germline ends. Germline V CDR1 and CDR2: SGHDT, YYEEEE. Here the CDR3 reads CASSLGGAKNIQYF. CDR3 coding DNA: TGTGCCAGCAGCTTGGGGGGAGCCAAAAACATTCAGTACTTC.

The rearrangement links TRBV28 to TRBJ1-2; D gene uncertain. The CDR3 spans 12 residues. From germline, CDR1 is MDHEN and CDR2 SYDVKM. V lost 4 bases and J 6 bases, leaving 9 bases between the germline ends. For the CDR3, the DNA is TGTGCCAGCAGTTATTTGGGTAATGGCTACACCTTC. Translation: CASSYLGNGYTF.

V is TRBV19 and J is TRBJ1-5, with D unresolved. CDR1 and CDR2 from the germline V gene are LNHDA and SQIVND (reference sequence). The CDR3 is made up of 15 amino acids. The V and J ends lost 3 bases and 0 bases respectively, with 9 bases between them. For the CDR3, the DNA is TGTGCCAGTAGTATTTCGGCTTATAGCAATCAGCCCCAGCATTTT. Translated, it gives CASSISAYSNQPQHF.

V gene TRBV28 combines with J gene TRBJ2-7, with a possible D match to TRBD1 (5 bases). Deletions cut 8 bases from V and 7 bases from J, with 21 bases between. The CDR3 totals 14 residues. The germline gives CDR1 MDHEN, CDR2 SYDVKM. This CDR3 reads CASQTEPIIGEQYF. CDR3 in DNA: TGTGCCAGCCAGACAGAACCTATTATCGGGGAGCAGTACTTC.

CDR3 DNA sequence: TGTGCCAGCAGTGTACAGGGGGGCGGCGAGCAGTACTTC. Protein sequence: CASSVQGGGEQYF. The chain carries TRBV2 and TRBJ2-7, with TRBD1 identical over 8 bases. Germline CDR1 SNHLY, CDR2 FYNNEI. V lost 4 bases, J lost 6 bases, and 5 bases stayed unmatched. The CDR3 sequence is 13 residues long.

V usage is TRBV29-1 and J usage is TRBJ2-4, with D perhaps matching TRBD1 or TRBD2 (5 bases each). Germline CDR1 SQVTM, CDR2 ANQGSEA. The V gene lost 7 bases and the J gene lost 1 base, with 11 bases spanning the gap. The CDR3 is made up of 13 amino acids. The CDR3 reads CSARGDAKNIQYF. For the CDR3, the DNA is TGCAGCGCCCGAGGGGACGCCAAAAACATTCAGTACTTC.

The gene calls are TRBV7-2 and TRBJ1-2; TRBD1 is a possible D gene (5 bases). Germline CDR1 and CDR2: SGHTA and FQGNSA. The CDR3 extends over 14 amino acids. The V gene lost 4 bases and the J gene lost 2 bases, with 11 bases spanning the gap. CDR3 sequence: CASSSPDRNYGYTF. The CDR3 coding sequence is TGTGCCAGCAGCTCCCCCGACAGAAACTATGGCTACACCTTC. The whole variable domain, filled in from reference TRBV7-2 and TRBJ1-2, reads GAGVSQSPSNKVTEKGKDVELRCDPISGHTALYWYRQSLGQGLEFLIYFQGNSAPDKSGLPSDRFSAERTGGSVSTLTIQRTQQEDSAVYLCASSSPDRNYGYTFGSGTRLTVV.